This T cell receptor (beta chain) was recovered during a study of blood T cell repertoires in COVID-19. On the study more broadly: Researchers got acute and convalescent COVID-19 samples from the United States, Italy and Spain. PBMCs, B-cell-depleted T cells, or T cells were the source of the cDNA or gDNA that made up the material.

Authors' data handling: Estimated nucleated cell counts came from reference gene primer amplification. The table came from immunoSEQ multiplex PCR; TCRdb's copy has only in-frame clones and leaves some out. That table supplies the V and J calls and clone size; D and trimming were determined from the DNA. The sample holds around 12,000 clones; around 79% are singletons and the top ten take roughly 47%. The sample comprised peripheral blood. The TCR comes from a man aged 80 or over with acute or convalescent COVID-19.

The CDR3 sequence is CASSTRGYEQYF. The CDR3 DNA reads TGTGCCAGCAGCACCAGGGGTTACGAGCAGTACTTC. The chain couples TRBV6-2 or TRBV6-3 to TRBJ2-7, with D possibly matching TRBD1 (6 bases). V dropped 6 bases and J dropped 4 bases, with 10 bases sitting between them. This CDR3 spans 12 amino acids. Germline-derived CDR1 and CDR2 are MNHEY and SVGEGT.